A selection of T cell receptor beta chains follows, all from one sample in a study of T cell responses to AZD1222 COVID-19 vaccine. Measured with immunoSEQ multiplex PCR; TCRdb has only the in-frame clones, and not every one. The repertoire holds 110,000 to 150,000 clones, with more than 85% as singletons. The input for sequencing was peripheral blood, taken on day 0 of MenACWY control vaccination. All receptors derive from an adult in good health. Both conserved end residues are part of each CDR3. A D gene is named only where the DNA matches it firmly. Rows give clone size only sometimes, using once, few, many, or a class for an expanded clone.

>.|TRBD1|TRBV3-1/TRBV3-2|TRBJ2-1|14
CASSQGQPYNEQFF
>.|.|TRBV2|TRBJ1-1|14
CASGSEGVNTEAFF
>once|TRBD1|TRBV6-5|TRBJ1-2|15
CASSYLGQPEVGYTF
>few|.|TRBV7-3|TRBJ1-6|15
CASSFVGETNSPLHF
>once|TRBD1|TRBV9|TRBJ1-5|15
CASSVDGTGSQPQHF
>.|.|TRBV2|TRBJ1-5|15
CAVSRGTNSNQPQHF
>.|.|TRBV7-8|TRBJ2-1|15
CASSLGHSSYNEQFF
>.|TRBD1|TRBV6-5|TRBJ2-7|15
CASRADRGPSYEQYF
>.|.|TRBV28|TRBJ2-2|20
CASTPGSWGARNENTGELFF
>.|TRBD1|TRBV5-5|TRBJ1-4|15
CASSLEAGGNEKLFF
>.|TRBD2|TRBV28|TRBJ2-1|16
CASTLGLAGGRNEQFF
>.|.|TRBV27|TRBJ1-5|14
CASSQDNSNQPQHF
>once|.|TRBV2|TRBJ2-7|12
CASKNGQFEQYF
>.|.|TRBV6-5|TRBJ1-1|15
CASSARDQANTEAFF
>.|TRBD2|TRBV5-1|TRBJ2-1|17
CASSLGALAGDENEQFF
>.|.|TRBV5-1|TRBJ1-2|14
CASSPKRGGYGYTF